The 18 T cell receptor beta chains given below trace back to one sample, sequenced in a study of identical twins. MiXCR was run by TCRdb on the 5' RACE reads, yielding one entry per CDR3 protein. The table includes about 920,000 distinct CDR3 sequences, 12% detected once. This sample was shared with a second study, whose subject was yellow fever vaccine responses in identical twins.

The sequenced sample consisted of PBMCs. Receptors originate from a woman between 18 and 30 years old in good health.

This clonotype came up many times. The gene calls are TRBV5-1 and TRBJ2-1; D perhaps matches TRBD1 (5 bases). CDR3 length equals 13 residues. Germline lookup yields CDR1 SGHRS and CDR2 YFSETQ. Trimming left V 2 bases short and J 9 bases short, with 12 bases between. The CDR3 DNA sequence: TGCGCCAGCAGCTTCTCGGACATCCTTGAGCAGTTCTTC. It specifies CASSFSDILEQFF. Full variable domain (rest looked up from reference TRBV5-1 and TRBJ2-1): KAGVTQTPRYLIKTRGQQVTLSCSPISGHRSVSWYQQTPGQGLQFLFEYFSETQRNKGNFPGRFSGRQFSNSRSEMNVSTLELGDSALYLCASSFSDILEQFFGPGTRLTVL.

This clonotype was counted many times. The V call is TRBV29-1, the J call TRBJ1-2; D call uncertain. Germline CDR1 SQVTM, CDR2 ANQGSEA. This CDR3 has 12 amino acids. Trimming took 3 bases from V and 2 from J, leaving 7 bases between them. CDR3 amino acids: CSVETPNYGYTF. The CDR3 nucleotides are TGCAGCGTTGAGACTCCAAACTATGGCTACACCTTC.

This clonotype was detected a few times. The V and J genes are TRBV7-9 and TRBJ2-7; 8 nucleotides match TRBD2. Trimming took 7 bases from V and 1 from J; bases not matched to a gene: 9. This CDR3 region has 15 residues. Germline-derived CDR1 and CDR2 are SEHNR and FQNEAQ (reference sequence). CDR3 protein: CASTPQTSASYEQYF. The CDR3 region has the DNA TGTGCCAGCACCCCACAGACTAGCGCGTCCTACGAGCAGTACTTC.

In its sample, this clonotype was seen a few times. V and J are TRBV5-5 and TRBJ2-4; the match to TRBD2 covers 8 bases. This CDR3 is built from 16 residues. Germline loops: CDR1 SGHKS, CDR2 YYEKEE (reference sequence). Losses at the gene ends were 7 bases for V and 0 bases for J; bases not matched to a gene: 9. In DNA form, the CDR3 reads TGTGCCAGCGTCCGGGGGGGGACCTTAGCCAAAAACATTCAGTACTTC. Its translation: CASVRGGTLAKNIQYF.

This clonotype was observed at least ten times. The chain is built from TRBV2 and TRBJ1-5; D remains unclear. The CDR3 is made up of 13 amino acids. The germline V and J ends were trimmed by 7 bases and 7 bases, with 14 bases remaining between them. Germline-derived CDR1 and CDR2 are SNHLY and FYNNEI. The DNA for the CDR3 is TGTGCCAGCATCGGTGAAGGGAACCAGCCCCAGCATTTT. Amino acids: CASIGEGNQPQHF.

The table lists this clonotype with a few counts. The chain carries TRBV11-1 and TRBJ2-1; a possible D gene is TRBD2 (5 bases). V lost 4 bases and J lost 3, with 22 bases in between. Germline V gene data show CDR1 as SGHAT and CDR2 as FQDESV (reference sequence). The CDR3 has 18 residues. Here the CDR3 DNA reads TGTGCCAGCAGCTCCCGCCTCTCACGTCCGGGGTTCTACAATGAGCAGTTCTTC. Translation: CASSSRLSRPGFYNEQFF.

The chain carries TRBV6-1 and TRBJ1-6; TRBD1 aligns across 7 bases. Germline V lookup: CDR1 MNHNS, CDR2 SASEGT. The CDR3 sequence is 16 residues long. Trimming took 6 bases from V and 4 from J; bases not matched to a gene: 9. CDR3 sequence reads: CASRDPRGQYNSPLHF. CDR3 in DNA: TGTGCCAGCAGGGACCCACGGGGACAGTATAATTCACCCCTCCACTTT.

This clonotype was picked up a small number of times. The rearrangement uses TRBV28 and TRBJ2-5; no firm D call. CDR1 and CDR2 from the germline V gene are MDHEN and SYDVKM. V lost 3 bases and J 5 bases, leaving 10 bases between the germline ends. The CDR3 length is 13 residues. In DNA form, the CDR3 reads TGTGCCAGCAGTTTTATGGGTAGGGAGACCCAGTACTTC. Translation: CASSFMGRETQYF.

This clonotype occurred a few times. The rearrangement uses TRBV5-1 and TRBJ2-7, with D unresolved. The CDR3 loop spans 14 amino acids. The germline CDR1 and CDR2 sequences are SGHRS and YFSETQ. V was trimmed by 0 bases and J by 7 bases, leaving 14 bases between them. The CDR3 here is CASSLAGRVEEQYF. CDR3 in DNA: TGCGCCAGCAGCTTGGCCGGTAGGGTGGAAGAGCAGTACTTC.

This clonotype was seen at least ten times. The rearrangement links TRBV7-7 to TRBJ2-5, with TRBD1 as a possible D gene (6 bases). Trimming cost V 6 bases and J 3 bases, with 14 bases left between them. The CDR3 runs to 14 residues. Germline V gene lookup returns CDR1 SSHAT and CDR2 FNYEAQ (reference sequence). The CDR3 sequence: CASSSRAGEETQYF. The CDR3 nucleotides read TGTGCCAGCAGTAGCCGGGCAGGGGAAGAGACCCAGTACTTC.

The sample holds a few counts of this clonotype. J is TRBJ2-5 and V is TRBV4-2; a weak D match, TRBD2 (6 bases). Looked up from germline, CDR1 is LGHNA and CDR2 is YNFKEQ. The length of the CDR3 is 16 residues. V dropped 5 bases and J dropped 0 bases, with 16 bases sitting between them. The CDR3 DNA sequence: TGTGCCAGCAGCGAAGTTAGTAGCGGCTACCAAGAGACCCAGTACTTC. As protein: CASSEVSSGYQETQYF.

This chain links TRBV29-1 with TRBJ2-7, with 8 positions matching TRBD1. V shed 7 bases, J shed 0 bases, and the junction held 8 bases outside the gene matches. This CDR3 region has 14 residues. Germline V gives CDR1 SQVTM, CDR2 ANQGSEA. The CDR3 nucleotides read TGCAGCGCCGCTGACAGGGGCGCCTCCTACGAGCAGTACGTC. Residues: CSAADRGASYEQYV.

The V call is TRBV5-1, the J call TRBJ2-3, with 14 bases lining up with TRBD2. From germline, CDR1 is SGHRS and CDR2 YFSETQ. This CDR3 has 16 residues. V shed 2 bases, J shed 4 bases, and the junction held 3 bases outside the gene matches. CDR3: CASSLRTSGRPDTQYF. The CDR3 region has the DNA TGCGCCAGCAGCTTAAGGACTAGCGGGAGGCCAGATACGCAGTATTTT. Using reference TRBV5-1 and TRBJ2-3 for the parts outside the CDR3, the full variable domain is KAGVTQTPRYLIKTRGQQVTLSCSPISGHRSVSWYQQTPGQGLQFLFEYFSETQRNKGNFPGRFSGRQFSNSRSEMNVSTLELGDSALYLCASSLRTSGRPDTQYFGPGTRLTVL.

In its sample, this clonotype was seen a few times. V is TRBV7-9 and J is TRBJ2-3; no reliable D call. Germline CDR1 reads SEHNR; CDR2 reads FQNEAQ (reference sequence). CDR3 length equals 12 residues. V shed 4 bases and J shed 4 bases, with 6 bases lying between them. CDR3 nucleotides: TGTGCCAGCAGCTCCGTGGCAGATACGCAGTATTTT. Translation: CASSSVADTQYF.

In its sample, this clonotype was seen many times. The DNA for the CDR3 is TGTGCCAGCAGCTTAGGTTCCCCCGGGGAGCTGTTTTTT. It yields the protein CASSLGSPGELFF. The chain has TRBV7-9 and TRBJ2-2, with D unclear. The germline V and J ends were trimmed by 1 base and 6 bases, with 6 bases remaining between them. CDR1 and CDR2 (germline): SEHNR, FQNEAQ (reference sequence). The CDR3 spans 13 residues.

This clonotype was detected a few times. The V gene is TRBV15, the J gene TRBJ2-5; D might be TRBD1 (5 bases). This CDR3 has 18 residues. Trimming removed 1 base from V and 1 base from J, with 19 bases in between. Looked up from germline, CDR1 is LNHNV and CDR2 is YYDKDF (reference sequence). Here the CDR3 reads CATSRGPLSSGAQETQYF. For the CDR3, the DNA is TGTGCCACCAGCAGAGGACCATTGTCGTCTGGGGCCCAAGAGACCCAGTACTTC.

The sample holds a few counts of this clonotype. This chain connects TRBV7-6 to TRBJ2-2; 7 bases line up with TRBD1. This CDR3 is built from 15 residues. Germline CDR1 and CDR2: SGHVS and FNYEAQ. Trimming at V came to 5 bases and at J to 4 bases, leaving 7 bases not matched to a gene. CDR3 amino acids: CASSPEGQITGELFF. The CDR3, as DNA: TGTGCCAGCAGCCCCGAGGGACAGATCACCGGGGAGCTGTTTTTT.

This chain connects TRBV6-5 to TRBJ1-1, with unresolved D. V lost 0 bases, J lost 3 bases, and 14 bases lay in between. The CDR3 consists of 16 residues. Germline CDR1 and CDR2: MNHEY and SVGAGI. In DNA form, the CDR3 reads TGTGCCAGCAGTTACTCGGCAGTCGTAGGGTACACTGAAGCTTTCTTT. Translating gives CASSYSAVVGYTEAFF.